Shown below are 28 T cell receptor beta chains from a single sample sequenced in a study of human T cells and chemical hapten exposure. Specified time point: patch test 2, 6 weeks after DPC sensitization. The sample's treatment: therapeutic diphenylcyclopropenone sensitization with weekly scalp DPC. TCRdb re-called the RACE reads with MiXCR, one entry per CDR3 protein. Seen here are 110,000 to 150,000 distinct CDR3 sequences, 12% observed once, and the top ten hold roughly 1.4%. The source material was whole blood, sampled in connection with sensitization to the hapten diphenylcyclopropenone (DPC). Receptors were obtained from a woman in her fifties or sixties with alopecia areata. Some clones in this sample may be carry-over from other donors' samples.

This clonotype was counted ten times or more. The genes are TRBV5-5 and TRBJ2-7; TRBD2 matches at 9 bases. The CDR3 runs 15 residues. CDR1 and CDR2 (germline): SGHKS, YYEKEE (reference sequence). Unmatched junction bases numbered 3, after V lost 0 bases and J lost 2 bases. CDR3 sequence: CASSLAAGGPYEQYF. The CDR3 DNA sequence: TGTGCCAGCAGCTTGGCGGCGGGAGGGCCCTACGAGCAGTACTTC.

This clonotype appeared many times. The chain employs TRBV6-2 or TRBV6-3 and TRBJ2-5; possibly TRBD1 for D (5 bases). The CDR3 runs 16 residues. Looked up from germline, CDR1 is MNHEY and CDR2 is SVGEGT. The V gene lost 2 bases and the J gene lost 3 bases, with 16 bases spanning the gap. CDR3 in DNA: TGTGCCAGCAGTTACGTTCCGGGCAGGGTAGAAGAGACCCAGTACTTC. Encoded protein: CASSYVPGRVEETQYF.

This clonotype was seen a few times. The chain recombines TRBV24-1 with TRBJ1-4; D is unresolved. V lost 5 bases and J 3 bases, leaving 9 bases between the germline ends. Per the germline V gene, CDR1 is KGHDR and CDR2 is SFDVKD. This CDR3 is 14 amino acids long. The CDR3: CATSASGANEKLFF. In DNA, the CDR3 is TGTGCCACCAGTGCGAGCGGAGCTAATGAAAAACTGTTTTTT.

The table lists this clonotype with many counts. The J gene is TRBJ2-2, the V gene TRBV2; 9 nucleotides agree with TRBD1. Germline V gene sequence: CDR1 SNHLY, CDR2 FYNNEI. This CDR3 comprises 14 residues. V dropped 7 bases and J dropped 5; count of bases not matched to a gene: 5. CDR3 DNA: TGTGCCAGCATGGGACAGGGAACAACCGGGGAGCTGTTTTTT. Protein: CASMGQGTTGELFF.

The V gene is TRBV25-1, the J gene TRBJ1-6; D possibly corresponds to TRBD1 (5 bases). Trimming stripped 0 bases from V and 6 bases from J, with 9 bases between. Germline CDR1 reads MGHDK; CDR2 reads SYGVNS. The CDR3 is made up of 15 amino acids. CDR3 nucleotide sequence: TGTGCCAGCAGTGAATATAAGGGGACTAATTCACCCCTCCACTTT. This translates into CASSEYKGTNSPLHF.

CDR3 nucleotide sequence: TGTGCCAGCAGTGAACCCCCTATGGGCGAGCAGTACTTC. Its protein product is CASSEPPMGEQYF. V is TRBV6-1 and J is TRBJ2-7; D uncertain. Deletions cut 2 bases from V and 6 bases from J, with 11 bases between. CDR3 size: 13 residues. Germline V CDR1 and CDR2: MNHNS, SASEGT.

The chain joins TRBV5-4 to TRBJ1-4; 8 nucleotides match TRBD1. The CDR3 runs to 16 residues. Germline lookup yields CDR1 SGHNT and CDR2 YYREEE (reference sequence). V lost 3 bases and J lost 0; bases outside the gene matches: 4. The CDR3 here is CASSSSQGATNEKLFF. CDR3 sequence (DNA): TGTGCCAGCAGCTCATCACAGGGGGCAACTAATGAAAAACTGTTTTTT.

This clonotype was seen more than once but under ten times. J is TRBJ2-7 and V is TRBV5-1; TRBD1 matches at 9 bases. Germline trimming cut 10 bases from V and 2 bases from J; bases unmatched to any gene: 16. CDR1 and CDR2 from the germline V gene are SGHRS and YFSETQ. This CDR3 spans 16 amino acids. CDR3 amino acids: CALELLPGTGTYEQYF. Here the CDR3 DNA reads TGCGCCCTGGAGCTTTTGCCCGGGACAGGGACCTACGAGCAGTACTTC.

This clonotype has at least ten counts. The chain uses TRBV7-3 and TRBJ2-3; TRBD2 matches at 9 bases. Trimming cost V 1 base and J 5 bases; bases outside gene matches: 4. Germline CDR1 reads SGHTA; CDR2 reads FQGTGA. The CDR3 runs 15 residues. CDR3 in DNA: TGTGCCAGCAGCTTAATTGGCGGGAGGGTAGATACGCAGTATTTT. As protein: CASSLIGGRVDTQYF.

The chain combines TRBV5-1 with TRBJ2-3; D gene uncertain. The CDR3 has 14 amino acids. Between the trimmed V and J ends, which lost 2 bases and 2 bases, there was a span of 9 bases. Per the germline V gene, CDR1 is SGHRS and CDR2 is YFSETQ. The CDR3 here is CASSLDGATDTQYF. For the CDR3, the DNA is TGCGCCAGCAGCTTAGACGGAGCCACAGATACGCAGTATTTT.

The rearrangement links TRBV11-2 to TRBJ2-7; 8 bases map to TRBD1. V lost 1 base, J lost 3 bases, and 5 bases stayed unmatched. The length of the CDR3 is 15 residues. Per the germline V gene, CDR1 is SGHAT and CDR2 is FQNNGV. The CDR3 sequence: CASSLADRAFYEQYF. The CDR3 DNA reads as TGTGCCAGCAGCTTAGCGGACAGGGCTTTCTACGAGCAGTACTTC. The full variable domain, completed using reference TRBV11-2 and TRBJ2-7, is EAGVAQSPRYKIIEKRQSVAFWCNPISGHATLYWYQQILGQGPKLLIQFQNNGVVDDSQLPKDRFSAERLKGVDSTLKIQPAKLEDSAVYLCASSLADRAFYEQYFGPGTRLTVT.

The genes are TRBV5-1 and TRBJ1-1, with 8 positions matching TRBD1. V lost 0 bases and J lost 8; bases outside the gene matches: 3. The CDR3 extends over 13 amino acids. Looked up from germline, CDR1 is SGHRS and CDR2 is YFSETQ. The CDR3 nucleotides read TGCGCCAGCAGCTTGGGCGGGGACAGGGAAGCTTTCTTT. This gives the protein CASSLGGDREAFF.

This chain connects TRBV6-5 to TRBJ2-6; 11 bases agree with TRBD1. The junction had 2 bases not matched to a gene; V was cut back by 5 bases and J by 2 bases. CDR1 and CDR2 (germline): MNHEY, SVGAGI. The CDR3 is 16 amino acids. The CDR3 here is CASSGDRGTGANVLTF. CDR3 nucleotides: TGTGCCAGCAGTGGGGACAGGGGGACTGGGGCCAACGTCCTGACTTTC.

In this sample, this clonotype turned up a few times. The V gene is TRBV12-3 or TRBV12-4, the J gene TRBJ2-5, with D possibly being TRBD1 (6 bases). The CDR3 spans 15 residues. V lost 1 base and J 5 bases, leaving 14 bases between the germline ends. The CDR3 reads CASSLVQGTRETQYF. In DNA, the CDR3 is TGTGCCAGCAGTTTAGTGCAGGGGACGAGGGAGACCCAGTACTTC.

A note on this clonotype: A much larger clone sits a single nucleotide away, making a read error possible. The chain links TRBV28 to TRBJ1-5; D gene unclear. CDR3 length equals 13 residues. Germline V gives CDR1 MDHEN, CDR2 SYDVKM. CDR3 DNA sequence: TGTGCCAGCAGTCCAAGGAAGAATCAGCCCCGGCATTTT. Its protein product is CASSPRKNQPRHF.

This chain connects TRBV7-9 to TRBJ2-3, with D unresolved. The germline V and J ends were trimmed by 5 bases and 2 bases, with 8 bases remaining between them. The CDR3 covers 13 residues. The germline CDR1 and CDR2 sequences are SEHNR and FQNEAQ (reference sequence). CDR3 sequence (DNA): TGTGCCAGCAGCAGGTCCTACACAGATACGCAGTATTTT. Its protein product is CASSRSYTDTQYF.

The V call is TRBV11-1, the J call TRBJ1-2, with D perhaps TRBD1 (6 bases). Germline CDR1 and CDR2: SGHAT and FQDESV (reference sequence). Trimming removed 4 bases at V and 4 bases at J, with 13 bases between. This CDR3 has 14 residues. The CDR3 coding sequence is TGTGCCAGCAGCTCAGGGGCGGCGGCCTATGGCTACACCTTC. As protein: CASSSGAAAYGYTF.

V usage is TRBV9 and J usage is TRBJ1-5; D is unresolved. Germline CDR1 and CDR2: SGDLS and YYNGEE. Trimming removed 2 bases at V and 0 bases at J, with 9 bases between. This CDR3 contains 15 residues. CDR3 region: CASSVNPYSNQPQHF. CDR3 in DNA: TGTGCCAGCAGCGTTAACCCCTATAGCAATCAGCCCCAGCATTTT.

For the CDR3, the DNA is TGTGCCTCACCCGCTCGGGGAGATACGCAGTATTTT. This codes for CASPARGDTQYF. The chain is built from TRBV30 and TRBJ2-3, with a weak D call TRBD2 (5 bases). The CDR3 covers 12 residues. Germline CDR1 reads GTSNPN; CDR2 reads SVGIG (reference sequence). V dropped 7 bases and J dropped 5 bases, with 13 bases sitting between them. Full variable domain (rest looked up from reference TRBV30 and TRBJ2-3): SQTIHQWPATLVQPVGSPLSLECTVEGTSNPNLYWYRQAAGRGLQLLFYSVGIGQISSEVPQNLSASRPQDRQFILSSKKLLLSDSGFYLCASPARGDTQYFGPGTRLTVL.

This clonotype was recorded at least ten times. The V and J genes are TRBV20-1 and TRBJ2-7; D uncertain. The CDR3 sequence is 12 residues long. Germline V CDR1 and CDR2: DFQATT, SNEGSKA (reference sequence). Trimming took off 3 bases at V and 6 bases at J, with 12 bases between the two ends. The CDR3 sequence is CSASRTMREQYF. The CDR3 DNA follows: TGCAGTGCTAGTCGGACCATGCGCGAGCAGTACTTC.

This clonotype was counted many times. The genes are TRBV7-2 and TRBJ1-5; 9 bases are shared with TRBD1. This CDR3 contains 15 residues. The germline V gene encodes CDR1 SGHTA and CDR2 FQGNSA. V dropped 1 base and J dropped 3; count of bases not matched to a gene: 1. The CDR3 coding sequence is TGTGCCAGCAGCTTAGGGGACAGGGTCAATCAGCCCCAGCATTTT. It yields the protein CASSLGDRVNQPQHF.

This clonotype was observed a few times. The genes are TRBV11-3 and TRBJ2-1; D may be TRBD2 (5 bases). The ends were cut back, 0 bases at V and 7 bases at J, with 7 bases in the middle. The CDR3 runs 13 residues. Germline assignment: CDR1 SGHNT and CDR2 YENEEA. For the CDR3, the DNA is TGTGCCAGCAGCTTAGAACTAGGGAATGAGCAGTTCTTC. It encodes CASSLELGNEQFF.

This clonotype was seen repeatedly, ten times or more. This chain links TRBV11-2 with TRBJ2-1; 8 positions match TRBD2. CDR3 size: 15 residues. Germline V gives CDR1 SGHAT, CDR2 FQNNGV. Trimming removed 5 bases from V and 9 bases from J; junction bases left unmatched: 12. The CDR3 bases are TGTGCCAGCAGCCCCGCCGGGACTAGGGCCAGTGAGCAGTTCTTC. This encodes CASSPAGTRASEQFF.

The J gene is TRBJ2-7, the V gene TRBV27; 9 positions agree with TRBD1. V lost 5 bases, J lost 2 bases, and 10 bases stayed unmatched. The CDR3 runs to 16 residues. CDR1 and CDR2 (germline): MNHEY, SMNVEV (reference sequence). The CDR3 sequence: CASSLRGQGIPYEQYF. The CDR3 nucleotides read TGTGCCAGCAGTCTCCGGGGACAGGGCATTCCCTACGAGCAGTACTTC.

This clonotype appeared a few times. The CDR3 spells CASSSSGSYPYNEQFF. The CDR3 DNA reads as TGCGCCAGCAGCTCTAGCGGGAGTTACCCCTACAATGAGCAGTTCTTC. The V gene is TRBV5-1, the J gene TRBJ2-1; 10 positions agree with TRBD2. V lost 3 bases and J lost 2; bases outside the gene matches: 5. CDR1 SGHRS and CDR2 YFSETQ come from the germline V gene. The CDR3 extends over 16 amino acids. The full variable domain, completed using reference TRBV5-1 and TRBJ2-1, is KAGVTQTPRYLIKTRGQQVTLSCSPISGHRSVSWYQQTPGQGLQFLFEYFSETQRNKGNFPGRFSGRQFSNSRSEMNVSTLELGDSALYLCASSSSGSYPYNEQFFGPGTRLTVL.

This clonotype has just a few counts. The V call is TRBV12-3 or TRBV12-4, the J call TRBJ1-2, with 7 nucleotides matching TRBD1. This CDR3 comprises 13 residues. The trim removed 0 bases at V and 8 bases at J, leaving 3 bases unmatched. The CDR3 DNA follows: TGTGCCAGCAGTTTAGCATCAGGGGGAGGCTACACCTTC. This gives the protein CASSLASGGGYTF.

The chain recombines TRBV12-3 or TRBV12-4 with TRBJ2-5; no clear D. This CDR3 has 12 amino acids. V dropped 3 bases and J dropped 4 bases, with 6 bases sitting between them. The CDR3 DNA follows: TGTGCCAGCAGTTTCGTCGGAGAGACCCAGTACTTC. Its translation is CASSFVGETQYF.

The chain couples TRBV10-3 to TRBJ2-1; D may be TRBD2 (6 bases). With 11 bases removed from V and 9 bases from J, the gap between germline ends came to 14 bases. Germline V gene lookup returns CDR1 ENHRY and CDR2 SYGVKD. The CDR3 consists of 11 residues. The CDR3 reads CAAGGLGEQFF. CDR3 bases: TGTGCCGCTGGAGGGCTGGGTGAGCAGTTCTTC.